This entry concerns a single T cell receptor (beta chain). Its specificity is not known. The V and J ends lost 5 bases and 4 bases, in that order; junction bases with no gene match: 6. CDR3 length: 16 residues. Germline V CDR1 and CDR2: SGHTA, FQGNSA. These data belong to a study of T cell responses to AZD1222 COVID-19 vaccine. Study at large: The analysis combined second doses at about 4 or about 12 weeks. Broader study findings: Clonal diversity was possibly underestimated, and the donors were mostly white British, with more females. Sampling that yielded the repertoires occurred only after the peak T cell response. As reported, nearly half of all spike-specific TCRs target variant regions that are unmutated.

Assay used: immunoSEQ multiplex PCR; TCRdb lists only in-frame clones, some missing. The profile covers about 110,000 clones, with about 81% appearing a single time and 4.6% taken by the ten largest. The TCR originated in an adult in good health. The chain is built from TRBV7-2 and TRBJ2-2, with TRBD1 matching over 11 bases. Sequenced here: peripheral blood, sampled on day 0 of AZD1222 vaccination. The CDR3 region has the DNA TGTGCCAGCAGCACCGGACAGGGGGCATTCACCGGGGAGCTGTTTTTT. As protein: CASSTGQGAFTGELFF.